The 13 T cell receptor beta chains below were found in one sample sequenced in a study of T cell repertoires in cytomegalovirus infection. Each CDR3 protein is one row after TCRdb ran MiXCR on the reads. The table has about 920,000 distinct CDR3 sequences, approximately 33% seen once. Which antigens these TCRs recognize remains unknown. The input for sequencing was cultured CD8+ T cells from PBMCs, taken from culture after CMV antigen stimulation. Receptors originate from a human donor in good health (CMV status not recorded). Some clones in this sample may be carry-over from other donors' samples.

This clonotype appeared many times. The chain is built from TRBV7-8 and TRBJ2-2; 8 bases are shared with TRBD1. The CDR3 is 14 residues long. J gave up 5 bases and V 8 bases, and 7 bases lay outside the gene matches. The germline V gene encodes CDR1 SGHVS and CDR2 FQNEAQ. DNA for the CDR3: TGTGCCAGCGGGACCCAGGGGGCGACCGGGGAGCTGTTTTTT. Amino acids: CASGTQGATGELFF.

A few counts support this clonotype. The chain joins TRBV7-3 to TRBJ2-5; 9 bases map to TRBD2. V shed 5 bases and J 2 bases; nucleotides not matched to a gene: 9. Germline V CDR1 and CDR2: SGHTA, FQGTGA. The CDR3 covers 16 residues. CDR3 protein: CASSPSGSGGQETQYF. The CDR3 DNA reads TGTGCCAGCAGCCCTAGTGGTAGCGGGGGACAAGAGACCCAGTACTTC.

The chain is built from TRBV12-5 and TRBJ2-5, with TRBD2 identical over 10 bases. The CDR3 has 15 amino acids. V trimming: 1 base; J trimming: 4 bases; junction bases outside the gene matches: 3. Germline V lookup: CDR1 LGHNT, CDR2 FRNRAP. The CDR3 DNA reads as TGTGCTAGTGGTTTGGATTGGACTAGCGGAGAGACCCAGTACTTC. Protein: CASGLDWTSGETQYF.

This clonotype was recorded a few times. The rearrangement links TRBV7-6 to TRBJ1-4; D unresolved. Germline CDR1 reads SGHVS; CDR2 reads FNYEAQ. This CDR3 region has 15 residues. V lost 5 bases and J lost 7, with 17 bases in between. CDR3 DNA sequence: TGTGCCAGCAGCAAAAAGAGGGAACAGACTGAAAAACTGTTTTTT. It encodes CASSKKREQTEKLFF.

The chain has TRBV12-3 or TRBV12-4 and TRBJ1-5, with D possibly matching TRBD1 (6 bases). Trimming shortened V by 6 bases and J by 3 bases, and 18 bases separated the two germline ends. The CDR3 spans 16 residues. The CDR3 is CASSSAMDRANQPQHF. The CDR3 DNA reads TGTGCCAGCAGCTCCGCGATGGACAGAGCCAATCAGCCCCAGCATTTT.

V and J are TRBV27 and TRBJ1-1; the D gene is possibly TRBD1 (6 bases). V was pared by 5 bases and J by 6 bases, with 16 bases between. CDR1 is MNHEY and CDR2 is SMNVEV in the germline V gene (reference sequence). This CDR3 has 14 amino acids. The CDR3, as DNA: TGTGCCAGCAGTCAACAGGGAATTGTCGCTGAAGCTTTCTTT. Its protein is CASSQQGIVAEAFF.

The V gene is TRBV4-3, the J gene TRBJ1-5; possibly TRBD1 for D (5 bases). The CDR3 has 13 amino acids. Germline assignment: CDR1 LGHNA and CDR2 YSLEER. The V end was cut by 2 bases, the J end by 6 bases, with 8 bases between. In nucleotides, the CDR3 is TGCGCCAGCAGCCAACAGGGCGGTCAGCCCCAGCATTTT. The encoded protein is CASSQQGGQPQHF.

This clonotype appeared a few times. V is TRBV7-6 and J is TRBJ2-7; D assignment may be TRBD1 or TRBD2 (5 bases each). The CDR3 has 12 residues. The germline gives CDR1 SGHVS, CDR2 FNYEAQ. V shed 8 bases and J shed 6 bases, with 14 bases lying between them. The CDR3 coding sequence is TGTGCCAGCGGCCCCCCCGGGGCCGAGCAGTACTTC. Protein sequence: CASGPPGAEQYF.

This clonotype has a count of ten or more. The chain couples TRBV6-2 or TRBV6-3 to TRBJ1-5; possibly TRBD1 for D (6 bases). This CDR3 contains 14 residues. Trimming removed 5 bases at V and 6 bases at J, with 14 bases between. Germline values: CDR1 MNHEY, CDR2 SVGEGT. Here the CDR3 reads CASSPRQAPQPQHF. In DNA, the CDR3 is TGTGCCAGCAGTCCAAGACAGGCTCCTCAGCCCCAGCATTTT.

To note about this clonotype: The final CDR3 position lacks the conserved phenylalanine or tryptophan, pointing to a likely read error. The gene calls are TRBV10-3 and TRBJ1-5, with TRBD1 matching over 7 bases. J was trimmed by 0 bases and V by 4 bases; bases with no gene match: 6. Per the germline V gene, CDR1 is ENHRY and CDR2 is SYGVKD. This CDR3 spans 16 amino acids. The CDR3 is CAISGSGQYSNQPQHL. The DNA for the CDR3 is TGTGCCATCAGTGGTTCGGGACAGTATAGCAATCAGCCCCAGCATCTT.

This clonotype was detected many times. The chain has TRBV7-6 and TRBJ2-2, with D hard to call. Germline CDR1 and CDR2: SGHVS and FNYEAQ. V was trimmed by 6 bases and J by 8 bases, leaving 7 bases between them. The CDR3 has 11 amino acids. The CDR3 nucleotides read TGTGCCAGCAGGGATGCGGGGGAGCTGTTTTTT. Its protein is CASRDAGELFF.

CDR3 in DNA: TGTGCCAGCAGCTCGACAGGGGTCGGGATGAACACTGAAGCTTTCTTT. The encoded protein is CASSSTGVGMNTEAFF. This chain links TRBV7-9 with TRBJ1-1; 8 positions agree with TRBD1. The germline CDR1 and CDR2 sequences are SEHNR and FQNEAQ (reference sequence). The CDR3 runs to 16 residues. Germline trimming cut 4 bases from V and 0 bases from J; bases unmatched to any gene: 7. Together with reference TRBV7-9 and TRBJ1-1, the CDR3 gives the full variable domain: DTGVSQNPRHKITKRGQNVTFRCDPISEHNRLYWYRQTLGQGPEFLTYFQNEAQLEKSRLLSDRFSAERPKGSFSTLEIQRTEQGDSAMYLCASSSTGVGMNTEAFFGQGTRLTVV.

This chain uses TRBV4-3 with TRBJ1-1; D is possibly TRBD1 (5 bases). CDR3 size: 14 residues. The V gene's germline CDR1 is LGHNA and CDR2 YSLEER. V was cut by 1 base and J by 2 bases, with 8 bases left in between. The chain's CDR3 is CASSQVGANTEAFF. As DNA, the CDR3 is TGCGCCAGCAGCCAAGTAGGGGCTAACACTGAAGCTTTCTTT.